This TCR beta chain was sequenced during a study of radiotherapy plus CTLA-4 blockade in lung cancer. Produced via immunoSEQ multiplex PCR; TCRdb's table is partial and in-frame only. The table shows more than 40,000 clones, with approximately 67% occurring only once. There are a few counts of this clone. The material was peripheral blood, obtained from a patient treated with radiotherapy plus ipilimumab. This TCR was sampled from a human donor with non-small cell lung cancer who had a partial response to radiotherapy plus ipilimumab.

The CDR3, as DNA: TGTGCCAGCGGGCTCCAGGACACCATATATTTT. The encoded protein is CASGLQDTIYF. This rearrangement joins TRBV5-8 to TRBJ1-3, with D hard to call. Looked up from germline, CDR1 is SGHTS and CDR2 is YDEGEE. The CDR3 covers 11 residues. With 7 bases removed from V and 8 bases from J, the gap between germline ends came to 10 bases.